This T cell receptor (beta chain) originates from a study of CDR3 diversity in severe acne. TCRdb recomputed calls from the PCR reads with MiXCR, one row per CDR3 protein. The table lists 65,000 to 95,000 distinct CDR3 sequences, roughly 51% of them singletons. Trimming took 5 bases from V and 5 from J; bases not matched to a gene: 8. Germline-derived CDR1 and CDR2 are ENHRY and SYGVKD. This CDR3 is 14 amino acids long. This clonotype is medium-sized within its sample. This chain joins TRBV10-3 and TRBJ2-7; 8 bases match TRBD1. The sequenced sample was blood. The TCR was taken from a male donor in good health, without acne. The CDR3, as DNA: TGTGCCATCAGTCTACAGGGGGGAAGGAACGAGCAGTACTTC. Translation: CAISLQGGRNEQYF.